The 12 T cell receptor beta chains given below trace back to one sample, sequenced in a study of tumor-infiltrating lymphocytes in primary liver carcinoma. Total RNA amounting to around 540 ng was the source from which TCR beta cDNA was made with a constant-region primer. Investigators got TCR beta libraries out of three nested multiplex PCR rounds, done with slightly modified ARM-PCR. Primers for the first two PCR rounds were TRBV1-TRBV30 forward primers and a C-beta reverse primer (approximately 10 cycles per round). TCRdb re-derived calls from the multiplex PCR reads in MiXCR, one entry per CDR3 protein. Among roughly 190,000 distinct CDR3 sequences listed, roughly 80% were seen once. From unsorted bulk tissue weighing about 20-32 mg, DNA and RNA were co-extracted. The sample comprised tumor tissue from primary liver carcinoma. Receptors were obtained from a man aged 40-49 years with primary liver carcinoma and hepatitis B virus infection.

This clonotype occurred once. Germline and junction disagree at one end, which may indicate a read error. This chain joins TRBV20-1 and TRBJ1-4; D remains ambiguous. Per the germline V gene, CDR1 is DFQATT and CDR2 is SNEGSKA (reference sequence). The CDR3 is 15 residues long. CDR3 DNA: TGCAGTGCTAGAGAACCGACGGGTCTGGGTGAAAAACTCTTTTTT. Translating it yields CSAREPTGLGEKLFF.

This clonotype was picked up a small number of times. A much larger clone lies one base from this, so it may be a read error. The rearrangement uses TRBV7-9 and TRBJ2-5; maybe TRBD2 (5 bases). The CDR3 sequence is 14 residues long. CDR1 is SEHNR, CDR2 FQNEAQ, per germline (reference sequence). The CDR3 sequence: CANSRGRVEETQYF. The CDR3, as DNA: TGTGCCAACAGCCGCGGGCGGGTGGAGGAGACCCAGTACTTC.

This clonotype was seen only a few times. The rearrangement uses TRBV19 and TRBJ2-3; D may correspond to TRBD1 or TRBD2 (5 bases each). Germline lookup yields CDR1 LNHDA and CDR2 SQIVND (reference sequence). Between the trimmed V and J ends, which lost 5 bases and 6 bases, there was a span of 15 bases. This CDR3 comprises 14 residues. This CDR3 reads CASSSGTKTDTQYF. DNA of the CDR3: TGTGCCAGTAGTTCCGGGACCAAGACCGATACGCAGTATTTT.

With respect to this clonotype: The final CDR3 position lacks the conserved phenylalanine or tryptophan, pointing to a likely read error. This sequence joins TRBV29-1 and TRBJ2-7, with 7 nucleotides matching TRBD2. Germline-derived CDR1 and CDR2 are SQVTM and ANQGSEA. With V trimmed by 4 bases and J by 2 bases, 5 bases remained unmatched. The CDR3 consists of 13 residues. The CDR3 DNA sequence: TGCAGCGTTGCCGGGACTACCCCCTACGAGCAGTACCTC. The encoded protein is CSVAGTTPYEQYL.

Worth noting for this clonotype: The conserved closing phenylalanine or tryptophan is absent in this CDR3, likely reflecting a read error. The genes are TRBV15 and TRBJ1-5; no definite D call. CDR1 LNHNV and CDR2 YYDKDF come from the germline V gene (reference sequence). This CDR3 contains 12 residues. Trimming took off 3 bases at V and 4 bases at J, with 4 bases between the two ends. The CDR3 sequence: CATSRDNQPQHI. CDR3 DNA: TGTGCCACCAGCAGGGATAATCAGCCCCAGCATATT.

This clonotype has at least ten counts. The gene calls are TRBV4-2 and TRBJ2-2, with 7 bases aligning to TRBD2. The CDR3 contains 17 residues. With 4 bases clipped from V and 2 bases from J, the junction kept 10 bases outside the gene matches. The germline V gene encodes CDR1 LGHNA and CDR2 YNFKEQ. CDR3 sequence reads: CASSPRGGSLNTGELFF. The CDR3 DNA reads TGTGCCAGCAGCCCTAGGGGCGGGAGCCTAAACACCGGGGAGCTGTTTTTT.

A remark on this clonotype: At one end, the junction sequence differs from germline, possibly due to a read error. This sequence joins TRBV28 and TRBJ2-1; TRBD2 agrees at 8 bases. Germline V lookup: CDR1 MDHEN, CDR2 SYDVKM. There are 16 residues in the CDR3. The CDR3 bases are TGTGCCAGTATCCCCCCGGAGCGGGGGTGCTATAATGAGCCGTTCTTC. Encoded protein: CASIPPERGCYNEPFF.

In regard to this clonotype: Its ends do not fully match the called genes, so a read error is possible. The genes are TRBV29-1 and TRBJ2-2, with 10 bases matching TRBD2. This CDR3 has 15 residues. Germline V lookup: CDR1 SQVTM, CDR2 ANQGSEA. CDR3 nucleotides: TGCGTCGTTGGGACTAGCGCGGCGAACACCGAGGAGCTGTTTTTT. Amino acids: CVVGTSAANTEELFF.

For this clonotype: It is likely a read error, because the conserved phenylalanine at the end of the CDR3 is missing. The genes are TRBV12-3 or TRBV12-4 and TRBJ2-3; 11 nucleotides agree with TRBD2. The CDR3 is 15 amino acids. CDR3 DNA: TGTGGCAGCAGGGTAGCGGGAGGGAGCACAAATATGCAGTATTAT. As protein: CGSRVAGGSTNMQYY.

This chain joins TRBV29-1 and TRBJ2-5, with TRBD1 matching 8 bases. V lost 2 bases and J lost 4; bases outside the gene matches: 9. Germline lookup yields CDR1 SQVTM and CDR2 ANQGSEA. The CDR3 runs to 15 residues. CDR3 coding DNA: TGCAGCGTTGAAACGGGCAGGGGGCGAACAGAGACCCAGTACTTC. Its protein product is CSVETGRGRTETQYF.

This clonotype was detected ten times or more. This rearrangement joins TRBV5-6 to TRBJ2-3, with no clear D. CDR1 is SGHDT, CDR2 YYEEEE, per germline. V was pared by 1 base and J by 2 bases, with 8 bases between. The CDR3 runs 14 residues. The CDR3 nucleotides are TGTGCCAGCAGCTTGTCCGGTAACACAGATACGCAGTATTTT. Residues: CASSLSGNTDTQYF.

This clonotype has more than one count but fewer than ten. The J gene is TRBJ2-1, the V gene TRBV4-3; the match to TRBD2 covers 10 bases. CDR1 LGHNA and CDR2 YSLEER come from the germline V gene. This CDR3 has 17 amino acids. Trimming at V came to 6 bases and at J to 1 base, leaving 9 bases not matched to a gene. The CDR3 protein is CASSQDLAGVSYNEQFF. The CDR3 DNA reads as TGCGCCAGCAGTCAGGACCTAGCGGGAGTTTCCTACAATGAGCAGTTCTTC.